The 25 T cell receptor beta chains in this list originate from one sample, sequenced in a study of T cell responses to AZD1222 COVID-19 vaccine. Produced via immunoSEQ multiplex PCR; TCRdb's table is partial and in-frame only. The table lists 150,000 to 200,000 clones, 80% to 90% of them singletons. The source was peripheral blood, collected on day 0 of MenACWY control vaccination. These TCRs come from an adult in good health.

J is TRBJ1-5 and V is TRBV6-1; D perhaps matches TRBD1 (6 bases). V lost 2 bases, J lost 6 bases, and 14 bases lay in between. Germline lookup yields CDR1 MNHNS and CDR2 SASEGT. The length of the CDR3 is 15 residues. The DNA for the CDR3 is TGTGCCAGCAGTGAATCACAGGGTGGCGGTCAGCCCCAGCATTTT. It yields the protein CASSESQGGGQPQHF.

This rearrangement joins TRBV29-1 to TRBJ2-7; D remains ambiguous. Germline V gene data show CDR1 as SQVTM and CDR2 as ANQGSEA. Between the trimmed V and J ends, which lost 2 bases and 3 bases, there was a span of 5 bases. The CDR3 covers 11 residues. The CDR3 loop is CSVENGYEQYF. The CDR3 nucleotides are TGCAGCGTTGAAAACGGCTACGAGCAGTACTTC.

The chain couples TRBV27 to TRBJ2-7; 9 nucleotides line up with TRBD1. The CDR3 covers 14 residues. Germline V lookup: CDR1 MNHEY, CDR2 SMNVEV (reference sequence). The V segment lost 3 bases and the J segment 6 bases; nucleotides outside the gene matches: 6. In nucleotides, the CDR3 is TGTGCCAGCAGTTTCCGGACAGGGGCCACCGAGCAGTACTTC. This encodes CASSFRTGATEQYF.

The V gene is TRBV7-2, the J gene TRBJ1-1; D not certain. The germline V gene encodes CDR1 SGHTA and CDR2 FQGNSA. Trimming took off 1 base at V and 1 base at J, with 7 bases between the two ends. CDR3 length: 14 amino acids. CDR3: CASSLVGTNTEAFF. The CDR3 DNA reads TGTGCCAGCAGCTTAGTTGGTACGAACACTGAAGCTTTCTTT.

The chain is built from TRBV29-1 and TRBJ2-1; 13 bases are a match to TRBD2. Germline CDR1 is SQVTM and CDR2 is ANQGSEA. Unmatched junction bases numbered 9, after V lost 0 bases and J lost 7 bases. The CDR3 runs to 17 residues. CDR3 loop: CSVEDRVTSGRYNEQFF. CDR3 coding DNA: TGCAGCGTTGAAGACCGGGTGACTAGCGGGAGGTATAATGAGCAGTTCTTC.

The rearrangement links TRBV28 to TRBJ1-6, with D tentatively TRBD1 (6 bases). CDR3 length: 15 residues. V lost 1 base to trimming and J lost 7 bases, with 11 bases between them. Germline-derived CDR1 and CDR2 are MDHEN and SYDVKM. The CDR3 DNA sequence: TGTGCCAGCAGTTTATCGGGGGCTTACAATTCACCCCTCCACTTT. Translated, it gives CASSLSGAYNSPLHF.

The chain joins TRBV5-6 to TRBJ1-1; 7 bases match TRBD1. V was clipped by 1 base and J by 6 bases; unmatched bases: 3. Germline CDR1 is SGHDT and CDR2 is YYEEEE. CDR3 length: 13 residues. Here the CDR3 reads CASSLTGAAEAFF. DNA for the CDR3: TGTGCCAGCAGCTTGACAGGGGCGGCTGAAGCTTTCTTT.

This clone was recorded many times. J is TRBJ1-2 and V is TRBV7-9; D ambiguous. The V and J ends lost 0 bases and 1 base respectively, with 9 bases between them. This CDR3 is built from 15 residues. CDR1 is SEHNR and CDR2 is FQNEAQ in the germline V gene (reference sequence). CDR3 nucleotide sequence: TGTGCCAGCAGCTTAGCGGCGGGAGATAACTATGGCTACACCTTC. Protein sequence: CASSLAAGDNYGYTF.

The chain links TRBV7-6 to TRBJ1-6; TRBD1 matches 7 bases. Germline V gives CDR1 SGHVS, CDR2 FNYEAQ. J gave up 7 bases and V 1 base, and 4 bases lay outside the gene matches. CDR3 length: 15 amino acids. The CDR3 nucleotides are TGTGCCAGCAGCTTAGGGGACAGAGGCAATTCACCCCTCCACTTT. It specifies CASSLGDRGNSPLHF.

This chain connects TRBV6-5 to TRBJ1-5; D is unresolved. The ends were cut back, 2 bases at V and 9 bases at J, with 8 bases in the middle. CDR3 length equals 12 residues. Germline CDR1 is MNHEY and CDR2 is SVGAGI. DNA of the CDR3: TGTGCCAGCAGTTACGAGGTTGGGCCCCAGCATTTT. Amino acid sequence: CASSYEVGPQHF.

The table lists this clone with a count of one. The gene calls are TRBV20-1 and TRBJ1-1; D ambiguous. This CDR3 has 8 residues. Germline loops: CDR1 DFQATT, CDR2 SNEGSKA (reference sequence). CDR3 amino acids: CRGGKAFF. The CDR3 coding sequence is TGCAGGGGCGGCAAAGCTTTCTTT.

This clone was seen only once. The gene calls are TRBV28 and TRBJ2-2; D not certain. V lost 4 bases, J lost 3 bases, and 6 bases lay in between. Germline V gene data show CDR1 as MDHEN and CDR2 as SYDVKM. The CDR3 spans 13 residues. The CDR3 DNA follows: TGTGCCAGCAGTTGGATCCACACCGGGGAGCTGTTTTTT. Amino acids: CASSWIHTGELFF.

A single count supports this clone. This chain uses TRBV7-9 with TRBJ1-6; D remains ambiguous. This CDR3 contains 14 residues. CDR1 SEHNR and CDR2 FQNEAQ come from the germline V gene (reference sequence). V was clipped by 5 bases and J by 10 bases, with 15 bases between them. DNA of the CDR3: TGTGCCAGCAGCACCGACGGATTTCGGTCACCCCTCCACTTT. This sequence encodes CASSTDGFRSPLHF.

This chain connects TRBV6-5 to TRBJ2-1; unclear D gene. Deletions cut 8 bases from V and 2 bases from J, with 10 bases between. Per the germline V gene, CDR1 is MNHEY and CDR2 is SVGAGI. The CDR3 covers 13 residues. CDR3 nucleotides: TGTGCCAGCGTGCCAGGACCCTACAATGAGCAGTTCTTC. Its translation is CASVPGPYNEQFF.

This sequence joins TRBV19 and TRBJ2-1; D gene ambiguous. The CDR3 is 14 amino acids. The germline CDR1 and CDR2 sequences are LNHDA and SQIVND (reference sequence). V was trimmed by 6 bases and J by 0 bases, leaving 9 bases between them. CDR3 in DNA: TGTGCCAGTAGACCCCCCAACTCCTACAATGAGCAGTTCTTC. It is translated as CASRPPNSYNEQFF.

The chain has TRBV6-1 and TRBJ2-7; D could derive from TRBD1 or TRBD2 (5 bases each). The CDR3 contains 14 residues. Trimming removed 3 bases from V and 1 base from J, with 10 bases in between. The germline gives CDR1 MNHNS, CDR2 SASEGT. The CDR3 reads CASSDWGPSYEQYF. In DNA form, the CDR3 reads TGTGCCAGCAGTGATTGGGGACCATCCTACGAGCAGTACTTC.

This clone has only a few counts. This rearrangement joins TRBV7-9 to TRBJ1-6; TRBD1 might be the D (5 bases). V lost 7 bases and J lost 4, with 8 bases in between. This CDR3 spans 13 amino acids. In germline, CDR1 is SEHNR, CDR2 FQNEAQ (reference sequence). The CDR3 DNA follows: TGTGCCAGCACCCAGGGTTATAATTCACCCCTCCACTTT. This translates into CASTQGYNSPLHF.

The chain carries TRBV7-6 and TRBJ2-2; 9 positions agree with TRBD1. Germline V gives CDR1 SGHVS, CDR2 FNYEAQ. J lost 0 bases, V lost 5 bases, and 19 bases had no gene match. The CDR3 totals 21 residues. CDR3 sequence (DNA): TGTGCCAGCAGCAAATCTCCGGGACAGGGACGATGGGCGCCGAACACCGGGGAGCTGTTTTTT. It encodes CASSKSPGQGRWAPNTGELFF.

There are a few counts of this clone. This chain connects TRBV7-8 to TRBJ1-2; D gene ambiguous. The CDR3 has 15 amino acids. V gave up 2 bases and J gave up 0 bases, with 10 bases separating them. CDR1 SGHVS and CDR2 FQNEAQ come from the germline V gene. CDR3 region: CASSLFGDTNYGYTF. The DNA of the CDR3 is TGTGCCAGCAGCTTATTCGGGGATACTAACTATGGCTACACCTTC.

The V and J genes are TRBV25-1 and TRBJ2-7; D is possibly TRBD2 (6 bases). The CDR3 length is 11 residues. The V gene's germline CDR1 is MGHDK and CDR2 SYGVNS. Trimming removed 6 bases from V and 4 bases from J, with 7 bases in between. The CDR3 nucleotides are TGTGCCAGCAGGGGACTTTACGAGCAGTACTTC. Its protein product is CASRGLYEQYF.

This clone came up once. CDR3 sequence: CASSLLAGGSDTQYF. The DNA of the CDR3 is TGTGCCAGCAGTTTACTAGCGGGAGGATCTGATACGCAGTATTTT. The J gene is TRBJ2-3, the V gene TRBV28; TRBD2 aligns across 11 bases. CDR1 is MDHEN and CDR2 is SYDVKM in the germline V gene. The CDR3 consists of 15 residues. With 2 bases clipped from V and 6 bases from J, the junction kept 4 bases outside the gene matches.

A single count supports this clone. This sequence joins TRBV11-2 and TRBJ1-4, with 8 bases matching TRBD1. The V gene end was trimmed by 5 bases and the J gene end by 6 bases; junction bases not matched to a gene: 11. From germline, CDR1 is SGHAT and CDR2 FQNNGV. This CDR3 region has 16 residues. For the CDR3, the DNA is TGTGCCAGCAGCACCTATCCGGGACAGGAGCATGAAAAACTGTTTTTT. The encoded protein is CASSTYPGQEHEKLFF.

J is TRBJ2-7 and V is TRBV14, with D unresolved. The V and J ends lost 5 bases and 3 bases respectively, with 17 bases between them. Germline CDR1 reads SGHDN; CDR2 reads FVKESK. The CDR3 extends over 15 amino acids. The CDR3 sequence is CASSTIQVPLYEQYF. The CDR3 DNA reads as TGTGCCAGCAGCACTATTCAGGTGCCCCTCTACGAGCAGTACTTC.

This clone has just one count. The genes are TRBV19 and TRBJ1-1, with D maybe TRBD1 (6 bases). The CDR3 covers 14 residues. The germline CDR1 and CDR2 sequences are LNHDA and SQIVND (reference sequence). Trimming left V 5 bases short and J 6 bases short, with 16 bases between. As DNA, the CDR3 is TGTGCCAGTAGTGGGGGACACCGTAACGCTGAAGCTTTCTTT. As protein: CASSGGHRNAEAFF.

As regards this clone: This same CDR3 is encoded by further DNA sequences in the sample. The chain recombines TRBV5-1 with TRBJ1-2; possibly TRBD1 for D (5 bases). The germline V gene has CDR1 SGHRS and CDR2 YFSETQ. V dropped 0 bases and J dropped 2 bases, with 8 bases sitting between them. The CDR3 spans 14 residues. For the CDR3, the DNA is TGCGCCAGCAGCTTGGGGGGCACGAACTATGGCTACACCTTC. It yields the protein CASSLGGTNYGYTF.